This entry describes one T cell receptor beta chain. This clonotype was counted a few times. Its antigen is currently not known. No clone much larger than this one lies a single base away; base qualities are absent. The data belong to a study of response to subunit inactivated influenza vaccine (dated by TCRdb to the late 2010s). Study-level background: Deep quantitative T cell receptor repertoire profiling was used in the study to track responses to a trivalent subunit inactivated influenza vaccine. The paper's findings and limits, for the study overall: The authors suggested that each seasonal influenza vaccination may recruit only a limited number of new T cells.

The CDR3 runs 15 amino acids, cysteine and phenylalanine included. The read is trimmed to its CDR3 DNA, 45 bases read in frame from base 1. CDR1 is given as LNHNV and CDR2 as YYDKDF, both from the germline V gene (reference sequence). V and J are trimmed by 3 bases and 7 bases, and the gene matches miss 9 bases of the junction. Library preparation used RT-PCR. Data came from an Illumina HiSeq 2500. In-frame beta chains were kept once TCRdb had trimmed the public reads at Q25 with fastp and called clones with MiXCR. Each CDR3 protein appears once, grouped with its most common genes and DNA. The sample data list 500,000 to 550,000 distinct CDR3 sequences, and about 8% of these were observed just once. The ten biggest clones cover 13% of the sample.

This chain joins TRBV15 to TRBJ2-7, with TRBD1 identical over 10 junction bases. The source of this sequence is a man aged 50 to 69 who received an inactivated influenza vaccine. Donor details come from another sample of the same person, matched by shared clones. Specimen: PBMCs from blood, collected less than 30 months after vaccination. The CDR3 region reads CATSSPGQGIREQYF. The base sequence is TGTGCCACCAGCAGTCCGGGACAGGGGATCCGGGAGCAGTACTTC.